Listed below are T cell receptor beta chains from one sample, sequenced in a study of spatial heterogeneity in lung cancer. From the 5' RACE reads, TCRdb called clonotypes with MiXCR, one entry per CDR3 protein. The profile shows 3,300 or so distinct CDR3 sequences, about 19% of them singletons. The sequencing used PBMCs, collected at follow-up. The receptor set was obtained from a male donor with early-stage non-small cell lung cancer. The CDR3 runs from the conserved cysteine through the conserved F or W. The D gene is left open where the match is weak. Clone sizes are given selectively: once, few, many, or a class where the clone is expanded.

D	J	size	V	CDR3	DNA
TRBD1	TRBJ1-2	medium-sized	TRBV5-1	CASTRTLDRESDGYTF	TGCGCCAGCACACGGACCTTGGACAGGGAGAGTGATGGCTACACCTTC
TRBD1	TRBJ2-5	medium-sized	TRBV7-9	CASSPRPPRLGQLLETQYF	TGTGCCAGCAGCCCCCGCCCCCCCCGGCTGGGACAGCTATTGGAGACCCAGTACTTC
NA	TRBJ1-1	many	TRBV4-2	CASSPRGGDTEAFF	TGTGCCAGCAGCCCAAGGGGGGGGGATACTGAAGCTTTCTTT
TRBD2	TRBJ2-1	many	TRBV7-8	CASSHGTTGNEQFF	TGTGCCAGCAGCCACGGGACTACGGGCAATGAGCAGTTCTTC
TRBD2	TRBJ2-1	NA	TRBV18	CASSLYGGTYNEQFF	TGTGCCAGCTCACTATACGGGGGGACCTACAATGAGCAGTTCTTC
NA	TRBJ1-6	NA	TRBV30	CAWSSQDNSPLHF	TGTGCCTGGTCGTCGCAGGATAATTCACCCCTCCACTTT
NA	TRBJ1-2	few	TRBV6-5	CASSLDNYGYTF	TGTGCCAGCAGTTTAGATAACTATGGCTACACCTTC
TRBD2	TRBJ2-1	many	TRBV15	CATSRVLAGYNEQFF	TGTGCCACCAGCAGAGTGCTAGCGGGGTACAATGAGCAGTTCTTC
NA	TRBJ2-5	many	TRBV5-5	CASSPEVGIETQYF	TGTGCCAGCAGCCCAGAGGTGGGGATTGAGACCCAGTACTTC
NA	TRBJ2-1	medium-sized	TRBV29-1	CSVGGDRGTPFYEQFF	TGCAGCGTGGGGGGTGATCGCGGGACTCCTTTCTATGAGCAGTTCTTC
NA	TRBJ2-7	NA	TRBV5-1	CASSLLGQGSHEQYF	TGCGCCAGCAGCTTATTGGGTCAGGGTTCCCACGAGCAGTACTTC
TRBD1	TRBJ1-2	NA	TRBV9	CASSPRTGSGYGYTF	TGTGCCAGCAGCCCCCGGACAGGGAGCGGCTATGGCTACACCTTC
TRBD2	TRBJ2-5	NA	TRBV4-2	CASSTTPGLAGLQETQYF	TGTGCCAGCAGCACTACCCCGGGACTAGCGGGTTTGCAAGAGACCCAGTACTTC
TRBD1	TRBJ2-1	many	TRBV19	CASTRTGDNNEQFF	TGTGCCAGTACCAGGACAGGGGATAACAATGAGCAGTTCTTC
TRBD1	TRBJ2-2	medium-sized	TRBV5-5	CASSLAPGQENTGELFF	TGTGCCAGCAGCTTAGCTCCGGGACAGGAAAACACCGGGGAGCTGTTTTTT
TRBD1	TRBJ2-3	medium-sized	TRBV7-8	CASSLDRDRGQDTQYF	TGTGCCAGCAGCTTAGACCGGGACAGGGGACAAGATACGCAGTATTTT
NA	TRBJ2-1	many	TRBV5-4	CASSLTGASSYNEQFF	TGTGCCAGCAGCTTGACCGGGGCCAGCTCCTACAATGAGCAGTTCTTC
NA	TRBJ2-5	medium-sized	TRBV7-7	CASSLGTQGITGPEETQYF	TGTGCCAGCAGCTTAGGGACCCAGGGCATTACCGGGCCCGAAGAGACCCAGTACTTC
TRBD1	TRBJ1-5	many	TRBV19	CASSIMEGALGQPQHF	TGTGCCAGTAGTATAATGGAGGGGGCGCTCGGACAGCCCCAGCATTTT
NA	TRBJ2-7	few	TRBV23-1	CASSPVRDGDYEQYF	TGCGCCAGCAGCCCCGTCCGGGACGGGGACTACGAGCAGTACTTC
NA	TRBJ2-7	few	TRBV29-1	CSVGGSGFYEQYF	TGCAGCGTTGGGGGCTCGGGGTTCTACGAGCAGTACTTC
TRBD1	TRBJ2-5	medium-sized	TRBV29-1	CSVSERDRAGETQYF	TGCAGCGTTTCGGAGCGTGACAGGGCGGGAGAGACCCAGTACTTC
NA	TRBJ2-2	medium-sized	TRBV5-6	CASSLGASPNTGELFF	TGTGCCAGCAGCTTGGGCGCCAGTCCGAACACCGGGGAGCTGTTTTTT
NA	TRBJ1-2	few	TRBV9	CASSPDDRRSSYGYTF	TGTGCCAGCAGCCCTGACGACAGGCGATCCTCCTATGGCTACACCTTC
NA	TRBJ2-3	medium-sized	TRBV7-9	CASSLEGKTQYF	TGTGCCAGCAGCCTGGAGGGGAAAACGCAGTATTTT
TRBD1	TRBJ1-5	NA	TRBV19	CASTKGQGNSNQPQHF	TGTGCCAGTACCAAGGGACAGGGAAATAGCAATCAGCCCCAGCATTTT
TRBD1	TRBJ2-1	medium-sized	TRBV12-5	CASTPADRPYNEQFF	TGTGCTAGTACCCCGGCGGACAGGCCGTACAATGAGCAGTTCTTC
NA	TRBJ2-1	medium-sized	TRBV7-9	CASASLARVSGYNEQFF	TGTGCCAGCGCTTCCTTAGCGCGGGTTTCGGGCTACAATGAGCAGTTCTTC
NA	TRBJ2-1	NA	TRBV11-3	CASSLGIQGEQFF	TGTGCCAGCAGCTTAGGGATTCAGGGTGAGCAGTTCTTC
NA	TRBJ1-1	medium-sized	TRBV6-5	CASSPTVGPSEAFF	TGTGCCAGCAGCCCCACAGTTGGTCCCTCTGAAGCTTTCTTT
TRBD1	TRBJ2-5	medium-sized	TRBV20-1	CSAEGQQETQYF	TGCAGTGCTGAGGGACAGCAAGAGACCCAGTACTTC
NA	TRBJ2-4	NA	TRBV7-9	CASSQSLTGRGKNIQYF	TGTGCCAGCAGCCAATCCCTGACAGGACGGGGCAAAAACATTCAGTACTTC
NA	TRBJ2-7	NA	TRBV9	CASSPPTPPYEQYF	TGTGCCAGCAGCCCACCGACACCTCCCTACGAGCAGTACTTC
NA	TRBJ1-6	medium-sized	TRBV7-9	CASDNRGGLNSPLHF	TGTGCCAGCGATAATCGAGGGGGTTTGAATTCACCCCTCCACTTT
NA	TRBJ2-6	many	TRBV29-1	CSSLDSGANVLTF	TGCAGCTCGCTAGACTCTGGGGCCAACGTCCTGACTTTC
TRBD1	TRBJ2-1	NA	TRBV10-3	CAIRFRDRASDEQFF	TGTGCCATCAGATTCCGGGACAGGGCATCGGATGAGCAGTTCTTC
NA	TRBJ2-5	NA	TRBV19	CASSVDIQETQYF	TGTGCCAGTAGTGTGGACATTCAAGAGACCCAGTACTTC
NA	TRBJ2-7	medium-sized	TRBV19	CASSKSSFLRSYEQYF	TGTGCCAGTAGTAAGTCAAGCTTCCTCCGCTCCTACGAGCAGTACTTC
NA	TRBJ2-1	few	TRBV29-1	CSVGWADTYNEQFF	TGCAGCGTGGGATGGGCCGATACTTACAATGAGCAGTTCTTC
NA	TRBJ1-5	many	TRBV20-1	CSARGGGYSNQPQHF	TGCAGTGCTAGAGGAGGAGGCTATAGCAATCAGCCCCAGCATTTT
NA	TRBJ1-5	medium-sized	TRBV10-3	CATRPRHPTYSNQPQHF	TGTGCCACCCGCCCCCGACACCCCACCTATAGCAATCAGCCCCAGCATTTT
NA	TRBJ2-2	medium-sized	TRBV14	CASSHLFGRSTGELFF	TGTGCCAGCAGCCACCTCTTTGGGAGGAGCACCGGGGAGCTGTTTTTT
TRBD2	TRBJ2-1	NA	TRBV12-3/TRBV12-4	CASRLAGAEDEQFF	TGTGCCAGCAGACTAGCGGGGGCTGAGGATGAGCAGTTCTTC
NA	TRBJ2-5	NA	TRBV6-5	CASSLGQPLETQYF	TGTGCCAGCAGTCTCGGACAGCCGTTAGAGACCCAGTACTTC
NA	TRBJ1-5	many	TRBV18	CASSPVGYSNQPQHF	TGTGCCAGCTCACCGGTAGGATATAGCAATCAGCCCCAGCATTTT
NA	TRBJ2-7	NA	TRBV6-5	CATGPSGYYEQYF	TGTGCCACCGGGCCCTCCGGGTACTACGAGCAGTACTTC
NA	TRBJ2-7	NA	TRBV7-3	CASSLTVGGEQYF	TGTGCCAGCAGCTTAACAGTGGGGGGAGAGCAGTACTTC
TRBD1	TRBJ2-5	hyperexpanded	TRBV6-5	CASRTGLKTQYF	TGTGCCAGCAGGACAGGGTTGAAGACCCAGTACTTC
NA	TRBJ2-7	NA	TRBV3-1	CASSQSYEQYF	TGTGCCAGCAGCCAGTCCTACGAGCAGTACTTC
TRBD2	TRBJ2-3	NA	TRBV9	CASSAGTSDGTDTQYF	TGTGCCAGCAGCGCGGGGACTAGCGACGGCACAGATACGCAGTATTTT
NA	TRBJ2-5	many	TRBV7-8	CASSGGTLDWETQYF	TGTGCCAGCAGCGGTGGGACTCTCGACTGGGAGACCCAGTACTTC
NA	TRBJ2-2	large	TRBV7-9	CASSSWVFTGELFF	TGTGCCAGCAGCTCGTGGGTGTTCACCGGGGAGCTGTTTTTT
TRBD2	TRBJ2-1	many	TRBV6-1	CASGGLAVPFNEQFF	TGTGCCAGCGGGGGACTAGCGGTTCCATTCAATGAGCAGTTCTTC
NA	TRBJ2-7	medium-sized	TRBV5-1	CASSLEGAYF	TGCGCCAGCAGCTTGGAGGGAGCATACTTC